The 17 T cell receptor beta chains in this list originate from one sample, sequenced in a study of blood T cell repertoires in COVID-19. Method: immunoSEQ multiplex PCR; TCRdb's copy keeps in-frame clones and lacks some. The repertoire holds approximately 150,000 clones, with around nine tenths as singletons. Sequencing was carried out using peripheral blood. The receptors shown here come from a human donor in a cohort sampled during active COVID-19.

This clone is a singleton in its sample. The chain recombines TRBV13 with TRBJ2-5; 12 positions match TRBD1. V dropped 3 bases and J dropped 5; count of bases not matched to a gene: 4. This CDR3 spans 15 amino acids. CDR1 PRHDT and CDR2 FYEKMQ come from the germline V gene (reference sequence). In DNA form, the CDR3 reads TGTGCCAGCAGCTTCCGGGACAGGGGGCTGGAGACCCAGTACTTC. This codes for CASSFRDRGLETQYF.

The J gene is TRBJ1-6, the V gene TRBV18; 7 bases map to TRBD1. CDR1 and CDR2 (germline): KGHSH, LQKENI. The CDR3 is made up of 15 amino acids. V shed 5 bases, J shed 9 bases, and the junction held 10 bases outside the gene matches. The CDR3, as DNA: TGTGCCAGCTCAGCTGACAGGGACTTCTCTTCACCCCTCCACTTT. This translates into CASSADRDFSSPLHF.

The rearrangement links TRBV25-1 to TRBJ1-2; 7 bases line up with TRBD1. The CDR3 has 17 residues. Germline values: CDR1 MGHDK, CDR2 SYGVNS. The V and J ends lost 3 bases and 6 bases, in that order; junction bases with no gene match: 16. The CDR3 nucleotides read TGTGCCAGCAGTGACCTCCTGGGAGACAGGGTACGAGATGGCTACACCTTC. Encoded protein: CASSDLLGDRVRDGYTF.

The V and J genes are TRBV6-5 and TRBJ1-2; tentative D call: TRBD1 (6 bases). Germline CDR1 is MNHEY and CDR2 is SVGAGI. This CDR3 is built from 14 residues. V lost 6 bases and J lost 5, with 16 bases in between. In DNA, the CDR3 is TGTGCCAGCAGCCAATACGACAGGTTATATGGCTACACCTTC. It translates to CASSQYDRLYGYTF.

V is TRBV27 and J is TRBJ1-4; TRBD1 matches 9 bases. This CDR3 comprises 14 residues. In germline, CDR1 is MNHEY, CDR2 SMNVEV (reference sequence). Trimming at V came to 6 bases and at J to 7 bases, leaving 6 bases not matched to a gene. In DNA form, the CDR3 reads TGTGCCAGCAGCTCAGGACAGGGGTTTGAAAAACTGTTTTTT. Protein sequence: CASSSGQGFEKLFF.

This clone is a singleton in its sample. V usage is TRBV25-1 and J usage is TRBJ2-5; 9 positions match TRBD2. Trimming at V came to 1 base and at J to 4 bases, leaving 10 bases not matched to a gene. CDR3 length equals 17 residues. Looked up from germline, CDR1 is MGHDK and CDR2 is SYGVNS. The CDR3 sequence: CASSEFDSGGTRETQYF. The CDR3 nucleotides read TGTGCCAGCAGTGAATTCGATAGCGGGGGAACTCGAGAGACCCAGTACTTC.

This chain connects TRBV19 to TRBJ2-7; TRBD2 agrees at 11 bases. The germline V gene encodes CDR1 LNHDA and CDR2 SQIVND (reference sequence). The CDR3 contains 16 residues. Unmatched junction bases numbered 11, after V lost 4 bases and J lost 6 bases. DNA for the CDR3: TGTGCCAGTAGTAGCTTCACTAGCGGGAGTCGCGTCGAGCAGTACTTC. Its protein product is CASSSFTSGSRVEQYF.

The rearrangement links TRBV11-2 to TRBJ2-5; D possibly corresponds to TRBD2 (5 bases). The CDR3 sequence is 14 residues long. Germline-derived CDR1 and CDR2 are SGHAT and FQNNGV. V shed 2 bases and J shed 1 base, with 8 bases lying between them. The CDR3 coding sequence is TGTGCCAGCAGCTTAAGCGGTCTCCAAGAGACCCAGTACTTC. This gives the protein CASSLSGLQETQYF. The full variable domain, with the rest looked up from reference TRBV11-2 and TRBJ2-5, is EAGVAQSPRYKIIEKRQSVAFWCNPISGHATLYWYQQILGQGPKLLIQFQNNGVVDDSQLPKDRFSAERLKGVDSTLKIQPAKLEDSAVYLCASSLSGLQETQYFGPGTRLLVL.

The V gene is TRBV7-9, the J gene TRBJ1-2; D ambiguous. Deletions cut 5 bases from V and 6 bases from J, with 13 bases between. CDR1 SEHNR and CDR2 FQNEAQ come from the germline V gene (reference sequence). The CDR3 spans 13 residues. The chain's CDR3 is CASSPTGSNGYTF. The CDR3 nucleotides read TGTGCCAGCAGCCCTACGGGGTCGAATGGCTACACCTTC.

This chain links TRBV19 with TRBJ1-1; D is undetermined. CDR3 length: 13 amino acids. Germline V lookup: CDR1 LNHDA, CDR2 SQIVND (reference sequence). Trimming shortened V by 5 bases and J by 2 bases, and 9 bases separated the two germline ends. Here the CDR3 reads CASSPTVNTEAFF. The CDR3, as DNA: TGTGCCAGTAGTCCCACAGTAAACACTGAAGCTTTCTTT.

The rearrangement joins TRBV6-5 to TRBJ2-1; D unclear. Looked up from germline, CDR1 is MNHEY and CDR2 is SVGAGI. Trimming cost V 8 bases and J 6 bases, with 8 bases left between them. The CDR3 covers 11 residues. The CDR3 sequence: CASRTVNEQFF. In DNA, the CDR3 is TGTGCCAGCCGTACGGTCAATGAGCAGTTCTTC.

The gene calls are TRBV13 and TRBJ2-3, with D tentatively TRBD2 (5 bases). The V gene's germline CDR1 is PRHDT and CDR2 FYEKMQ (reference sequence). Trimming took off 3 bases at V and 0 bases at J, with 13 bases between the two ends. CDR3 length: 16 residues. The DNA of the CDR3 is TGTGCCAGCAGCTTTTGGACTCGCGGAAGCACAGATACGCAGTATTTT. This codes for CASSFWTRGSTDTQYF.

This clone appeared a single time. This sequence joins TRBV10-3 and TRBJ1-2; possibly TRBD1 for D (6 bases). The CDR3 length is 14 residues. V was shortened by 9 bases and J by 5 bases, with 19 bases between the two germline ends. CDR1 is ENHRY and CDR2 is SYGVKD in the germline V gene. CDR3 sequence reads: CAMAGNRVGYGYTF. The CDR3 DNA reads TGTGCCATGGCTGGGAACAGGGTTGGGTATGGCTACACCTTC.

The chain recombines TRBV21-1 with TRBJ1-1; the DNA was not compared with TRBD1, the D call given in the table. TRBV21-1 is shown as a pseudogene. This CDR3 spans 18 amino acids. CDR3 sequence: CASSKVFIPDRGHTEAFF. The CDR3 DNA follows: TGTGCCAGCAGCAAAGTTTTTATTCCCGACAGGGGGCATACTGAAGCTTTCTTT.

The chain joins TRBV27 to TRBJ2-7; the match to TRBD2 covers 11 bases. The CDR3 spans 13 residues. J gave up 5 bases and V 6 bases, and 3 bases lay outside the gene matches. Germline lookup yields CDR1 MNHEY and CDR2 SMNVEV (reference sequence). CDR3 loop: CASRPTSGNEQYF. CDR3 DNA: TGTGCCAGCAGACCGACTAGCGGGAACGAGCAGTACTTC.

The chain carries TRBV30 and TRBJ2-5, with D perhaps matching TRBD1 (6 bases). The CDR3 consists of 14 residues. V lost 2 bases and J lost 6, with 16 bases in between. The germline V gene has CDR1 GTSNPN and CDR2 SVGIG (reference sequence). The CDR3 loop is CAWSFRDIRKTQYF. The DNA for the CDR3 is TGTGCCTGGAGTTTTCGGGACATTAGAAAGACCCAGTACTTC. The full variable domain, completed using reference TRBV30 and TRBJ2-5, is SQTIHQWPATLVQPVGSPLSLECTVEGTSNPNLYWYRQAAGRGLQLLFYSVGIGQISSEVPQNLSASRPQDRQFILSSKKLLLSDSGFYLCAWSFRDIRKTQYFGPGTRLLVL.

This chain connects TRBV11-2 to TRBJ1-3, with D maybe TRBD1 (6 bases). Per the germline V gene, CDR1 is SGHAT and CDR2 is FQNNGV. The germline V and J ends were trimmed by 2 bases and 1 base, with 12 bases remaining between them. The CDR3 length is 16 residues. CDR3 sequence: CASSLRGGQSGNTIYF. DNA for the CDR3: TGTGCCAGCAGCTTAAGGGGGGGACAATCTGGAAACACCATATATTTT. Filled out from reference TRBV11-2 and TRBJ1-3, the complete variable domain reads EAGVAQSPRYKIIEKRQSVAFWCNPISGHATLYWYQQILGQGPKLLIQFQNNGVVDDSQLPKDRFSAERLKGVDSTLKIQPAKLEDSAVYLCASSLRGGQSGNTIYFGEGSWLTVV.